The 22 T cell receptor beta chains listed next were all sequenced from one sample in a study of OX40 agonist ivuxolimab in advanced cancers. Method: immunoSEQ multiplex PCR; TCRdb's copy keeps in-frame clones and lacks some. The repertoire holds more than 20,000 clones, around 67% seen once, with more than 15% in the top ten. This specimen was CD4+ or CD8+ T cells sorted from blood, taken in a trial of the OX40 agonist ivuxolimab. All receptors derive from an adult with an advanced solid tumor such as melanoma, head and neck, liver or kidney cancer.

V is TRBV11-1 and J is TRBJ2-7, with D uncertain. There are 17 residues in the CDR3. V was clipped by 4 bases and J by 0 bases, with 19 bases between them. Germline lookup yields CDR1 SGHAT and CDR2 FQDESV (reference sequence). CDR3 amino acids: CASSSTQSQIPSYEQYF. In nucleotides, the CDR3 is TGTGCCAGCAGCTCAACGCAGAGTCAAATTCCCTCCTACGAGCAGTACTTC. The full variable domain, rest sourced from reference TRBV11-1 and TRBJ2-7, is EAEVAQSPRYKITEKSQAVAFWCDPISGHATLYWYRQILGQGPELLVQFQDESVVDDSQLPKDRFSAERLKGVDSTLKIQPAELGDSAMYLCASSSTQSQIPSYEQYFGPGTRLTVT.

CDR3 loop: CASSVDGQGVRDTQYF. DNA for the CDR3: TGTGCCAGCAGCGTAGATGGACAGGGCGTTCGAGATACGCAGTATTTT. The chain recombines TRBV9 with TRBJ2-3; TRBD1 matches 8 bases. Trimming at V came to 0 bases and at J to 5 bases, leaving 8 bases not matched to a gene. This CDR3 region has 16 residues. Germline V gene data show CDR1 as SGDLS and CDR2 as YYNGEE.

The chain recombines TRBV9 with TRBJ2-7, with 8 bases matching TRBD1. The CDR3 is 15 amino acids. CDR1 is SGDLS, CDR2 YYNGEE, per germline. The J segment lost 2 bases and the V segment lost 1 base, leaving 5 bases of the junction unmatched. This CDR3 reads CASSVTPGGPYEQYF. As DNA, the CDR3 is TGTGCCAGCAGCGTAACCCCAGGGGGCCCCTACGAGCAGTACTTC.

This sequence joins TRBV5-1 and TRBJ1-3; D call uncertain. V was clipped by 3 bases and J by 0 bases, with 4 bases between them. CDR1 and CDR2 (germline): SGHRS, YFSETQ. The CDR3 runs to 13 residues. The CDR3 DNA follows: TGCGCCAGCAGCTGGGACTCTGGAAACACCATATATTTT. This codes for CASSWDSGNTIYF.

The chain couples TRBV5-1 to TRBJ2-2; 8 positions match TRBD1. Unmatched junction bases numbered 8, after V lost 0 bases and J lost 7 bases. The CDR3 covers 16 residues. Germline-derived CDR1 and CDR2 are SGHRS and YFSETQ. The CDR3 DNA reads TGCGCCAGCAGCTTGGCCACAGGGGGTACGGGCGGGGAGCTGTTTTTT. This gives the protein CASSLATGGTGGELFF.

V is TRBV9 and J is TRBJ2-1; D is ambiguous. The CDR3 totals 12 residues. Germline CDR1 SGDLS, CDR2 YYNGEE. The V gene lost 4 bases and the J gene lost 6 bases, with 8 bases spanning the gap. The CDR3 coding sequence is TGTGCCAGCAGCACCACGGGCAATGAGCAGTTCTTC. Translation: CASSTTGNEQFF.

This clone turned up a few times. The genes are TRBV6-1 and TRBJ2-6, with D perhaps TRBD1 or TRBD2 (5 bases each). Germline V CDR1 and CDR2: MNHNS, SASEGT. The CDR3 runs 13 residues. V was cut by 7 bases and J by 13 bases, with 17 bases left in between. The CDR3 here is CASTRDAQNVLTF. The CDR3 DNA reads as TGTGCCAGCACAAGGGACGCCCAAAATGTCCTGACTTTC.

This clone is termed medium-sized. J is TRBJ2-7 and V is TRBV6-5, with D hard to call. The V gene's germline CDR1 is MNHEY and CDR2 SVGAGI. This CDR3 is built from 11 residues. V was clipped by 7 bases and J by 5 bases, with 9 bases between them. The CDR3 here is CASTSGDEQYF. In DNA, the CDR3 is TGTGCCAGCACGTCGGGTGACGAGCAGTACTTC.

The gene calls are TRBV28 and TRBJ2-1; 10 nucleotides align to TRBD2. CDR3 length: 16 residues. CDR1 MDHEN and CDR2 SYDVKM come from the germline V gene. J was trimmed by 4 bases and V by 2 bases; bases with no gene match: 5. The CDR3 nucleotides are TGTGCCAGCAGTTTACTCCTAGCGGGGGAATACAATGAGCAGTTCTTC. Amino acids: CASSLLLAGEYNEQFF.

This rearrangement joins TRBV27 to TRBJ2-3; possibly TRBD2 for D (5 bases). The CDR3 is 16 residues long. Germline CDR1 reads MNHEY; CDR2 reads SMNVEV (reference sequence). V shed 5 bases and J shed 2 bases, with 17 bases lying between them. The CDR3 region is CASSPLVSGDTDTQYF. CDR3 sequence (DNA): TGTGCCAGCAGTCCCCTCGTGTCCGGGGACACAGATACGCAGTATTTT.

The rearrangement joins TRBV7-9 to TRBJ1-5, with D possibly being TRBD1 (5 bases). Deletions cut 5 bases from V and 4 bases from J, with 12 bases between. Germline CDR1 and CDR2: SEHNR and FQNEAQ (reference sequence). The CDR3 runs 14 residues. This CDR3 reads CASSIGGLNQPQHF. CDR3 coding DNA: TGTGCCAGCAGCATCGGGGGGTTAAATCAGCCCCAGCATTTT.

The chain has TRBV27 and TRBJ1-6, with D maybe TRBD1 (5 bases). The germline V gene has CDR1 MNHEY and CDR2 SMNVEV (reference sequence). V lost 3 bases and J 2 bases, leaving 11 bases between the germline ends. The CDR3 contains 16 residues. DNA of the CDR3: TGTGCCAGCAGTTTGTCAGGGTTCGCCTATAATTCACCCCTCCACTTT. Its translation: CASSLSGFAYNSPLHF.

A single count supports this clone. The rearrangement joins TRBV19 to TRBJ2-7; TRBD2 agrees at 8 bases. Unmatched junction bases numbered 5, after V lost 8 bases and J lost 2 bases. Germline lookup yields CDR1 LNHDA and CDR2 SQIVND (reference sequence). The CDR3 has 13 residues. CDR3: CASGPGLAYEQYF. The CDR3 DNA reads TGTGCCAGTGGCCCGGGACTAGCCTACGAGCAGTACTTC.

The chain is built from TRBV5-6 and TRBJ2-2; no clear D gene. CDR1 and CDR2 from the germline V gene are SGHDT and YYEEEE. V lost 4 bases to trimming and J lost 6 bases, with 13 bases between them. The CDR3 contains 14 residues. The CDR3 reads CASSLELIPGELFF. The CDR3 nucleotides read TGTGCCAGCAGCCTAGAGTTGATCCCCGGGGAGCTGTTTTTT.

The J gene is TRBJ2-3, the V gene TRBV9; TRBD2 matches 8 bases. CDR1 is SGDLS, CDR2 YYNGEE, per germline. This CDR3 is 16 amino acids long. The V segment lost 0 bases and the J segment 3 bases; nucleotides outside the gene matches: 6. The CDR3: CASSVGFRGGTDTQYF. The CDR3 DNA reads as TGTGCCAGCAGCGTAGGATTCCGGGGGGGGACAGATACGCAGTATTTT.

This clone showed up just once. The chain is built from TRBV28 and TRBJ1-3; D is perhaps TRBD1 (6 bases). The CDR3 loop spans 16 amino acids. Germline CDR1 reads MDHEN; CDR2 reads SYDVKM. With 2 bases removed from V and 1 base from J, the gap between germline ends came to 12 bases. This CDR3 is CASSLEVGGSGNTIYF. CDR3 in DNA: TGTGCCAGCAGTTTAGAAGTAGGGGGTTCTGGAAACACCATATATTTT. The complete variable domain, with remaining parts taken from reference TRBV28 and TRBJ1-3, reads DVKVTQSSRYLVKRTGEKVFLECVQDMDHENMFWYRQDPGLGLRLIYFSYDVKMKEKGDIPEGYSVSREKKERFSLILESASTNQTSMYLCASSLEVGGSGNTIYFGEGSWLTVV.

The CDR3 protein is CASSQDRSHGYTF. The DNA of the CDR3 is TGCGCCAGCAGCCAAGATCGCAGCCACGGCTACACCTTC. The chain combines TRBV4-3 with TRBJ1-2; no firm D call. Trimming removed 0 bases from V and 8 bases from J, with 10 bases in between. The CDR3 loop spans 13 amino acids. CDR1 LGHNA and CDR2 YSLEER come from the germline V gene.

The genes are TRBV27 and TRBJ1-4; 8 bases agree with TRBD1. The length of the CDR3 is 14 residues. V gave up 2 bases and J gave up 11 bases; unmatched junction bases: 7. The germline CDR1 and CDR2 sequences are MNHEY and SMNVEV (reference sequence). The CDR3, as DNA: TGTGCCAGCAGTTTAGACAGGGGCGGTCGGAAACTGTTTTTT. Encoded protein: CASSLDRGGRKLFF.

The chain is built from TRBV4-1 and TRBJ1-3; no reliable D call. This CDR3 has 14 amino acids. The germline V gene encodes CDR1 MGHRA and CDR2 YSYEKL. The V and J ends lost 5 bases and 0 bases respectively, with 8 bases between them. The CDR3 bases are TGCGCCAGCAGCTTCGGGAGCTCTGGAAACACCATATATTTT. This sequence encodes CASSFGSSGNTIYF.

V gene TRBV4-3 combines with J gene TRBJ2-1, with D perhaps TRBD2 (6 bases). Germline-derived CDR1 and CDR2 are LGHNA and YSLEER. The ends were cut back, 5 bases at V and 0 bases at J, with 11 bases in the middle. CDR3 length: 15 residues. CDR3: CASSNGGSSYNEQFF. Written as DNA, the CDR3 is TGCGCCAGCAGCAATGGGGGGAGCTCCTACAATGAGCAGTTCTTC.

This chain links TRBV10-3 with TRBJ1-1, with 8 bases identical to TRBD1. This CDR3 comprises 14 residues. Unmatched junction bases numbered 6, after V lost 6 bases and J lost 3 bases. Germline V CDR1 and CDR2: ENHRY, SYGVKD. In DNA form, the CDR3 reads TGTGCCATCAGCCCTACGGGACAGGACACTGAAGCTTTCTTT. It is translated as CAISPTGQDTEAFF.

The rearrangement joins TRBV11-3 to TRBJ2-1; 10 positions agree with TRBD2. The junction had 10 bases not matched to a gene; V was cut back by 6 bases and J by 5 bases. Germline V gives CDR1 SGHNT, CDR2 YENEEA. There are 16 residues in the CDR3. CDR3 region: CASRPRAGGINNEQFF. CDR3 in DNA: TGTGCCAGCAGACCAAGAGCGGGGGGGATAAACAATGAGCAGTTCTTC. The full variable domain, with the rest looked up from reference TRBV11-3 and TRBJ2-1, is EAGVVQSPRYKIIEKKQPVAFWCNPISGHNTLYWYLQNLGQGPELLIRYENEEAVDDSQLPKDRFSAERLKGVDSTLKIQPAELGDSAVYLCASRPRAGGINNEQFFGPGTRLTVL.